What follows is one TCR beta chain and its context. The specificity of this receptor is unknown. Base qualities are not at hand, and no much larger clone is one base apart. These data are taken from a study of cytomegalovirus exposure and HLA in healthy donors (dated by TCRdb to the late 2010s). About the full investigation: In an earlier analysis of roughly 500 of the donors, approximately 300 Gb of sequence data and 117 million unique TCR beta sequences from about 179 million T cells were reported. Roughly 320 gigabases of sequencing data and 70 million to 100 million unique TCR sequences made up an early release that covered 500 to 700 HLA-typed donors. The study aimed to test whether cataloging public T cell receptors could reveal signatures of past pathogen exposure. A later analysis re-analyzed previously published TCR beta repertoires from 660 or so donors and added high-resolution HLA genotyping to study TCR occurrence patterns. Alongside the repertoire data, information on donor age, sex, ethnicity and CMV serostatus was compiled. HLA typing covered class I and class II loci at four-digit resolution. A later genetic analysis used genome-wide SNP genotypes for about three fifths of the roughly 700 donors, treating that subset as a discovery cohort. Using immunosequencing, the study profiled T cell repertoires from approximately 700 subjects and related those repertoires to cytomegalovirus serostatus. In the later analysis, no new phenotypic data were used to find candidate immune exposures; instead, reliance was placed on TCR beta sequences and their occurrence across donors. Every repertoire in the discovery cohort had been generated on one and the same sequencing platform. To predict cytomegalovirus infection status, the study brought together high-throughput TCR immunosequencing, statistical association of individual TCRs with disease status, and machine learning. Among the roughly 410 genotyped donors, around 79% belonged to the genetic ancestry cluster associated with self-reported Caucasian donors. Besides the first cohort of roughly 640 subjects, a separate validation cohort made up of roughly 120 different subjects was used. The number of donors typed differed by locus, with 629-630 for A, B, C, DRB1 and DQB1, over 500 for DQA1, 606 for DPA1, and approximately 470 for DPB1. Across 300 to 400 genotyped donors of the cohort, an average of approximately 200,000 unique TCR beta nucleotide sequences per donor were sequenced, and 15% to 20% of those sequences were non-productive. In an earlier analysis of 500 to 650 of the donors, high-throughput TCR beta sequencing was used to judge whether each TCR beta V gene segment behaved as functional or pseudogenic. Because of strong linkage in the cohort, 4 to 6 DR-DQ haplotypes were treated as single units for association and clustering. The investigation overall reported the following: Because counts were too low, approximately 15 rarely observed V segments, including chromosome 9 orphons, were excluded from the earlier analysis of several hundred of the donors. The sequencing pipeline was judged likely to have produced a cluster of highly shared sequence variants as a technical artifact. A later genetic analysis reported fewer N-insertions in productive TCRs among donors in an Asian-associated ancestry cluster than the roughly 700-donor mean. Compared with equally common non-associated chains, HLA-associated TCR beta chains in a later analysis were more clonally expanded and had lower generation probabilities. Correlated functional status among segregating V segments might be attributable to linkage disequilibrium, but an unknown experimental factor could not be ruled out. Presence/absence analyses assumed roughly uniform sequencing depth across donors, an assumption that may not hold. Some IMGT-functional V segments, including TRBV6-2 and TRBV6-3, could not be distinguished by the 87-base-pair reads and were therefore excluded. When HLA alleles, especially DR and DQ, strongly co-occurred, attributing TCR associations to individual alleles was difficult. Because some donors lacked HLA typing at each locus, the association tests relied only on the typed subset. A further reported finding was that TCR beta sequences accurately predicted the HLA-A and HLA-B alleles for most subjects in the first cohort. Cytomegalovirus status was reported to be diagnosed by the classifier with high specificity and sensitivity in both the original and validation cohorts. It was suggested by the authors that the approach could potentially be generalized to other disease states and immunological phenotypes. Specific HLA alleles were associated with 16,951 TCR beta sequences at a false discovery rate of 0.05 in a later analysis. The cohort was sequenced for TCR beta chains only, and without alpha or paired-chain data the features that could be detected were limited. Most CMV-associated TCR beta chains appeared to be HLA-restricted in a later analysis, and the HLA associations seemed to be driven largely by CMV exposure. For the cohort, immune exposure information was limited to CMV serostatus. While some public TCRs were present in many individuals, most TCR sequences turned up only very rarely across donors. In vitro tests confirmed that a few of the cytomegalovirus-associated TCR beta chains recognize cytomegalovirus antigens. A later analysis found that TCR association rates varied across HLA loci, with DRB1 alleles showing the most associated TCRs and HLA-C alleles the fewest. A later genetic analysis associated a missense DCLRE1C variant with V-gene and J-gene trimming of TCR beta chains, and an independent cohort replicated the association. Broadly in line with IMGT annotations, most TCR beta V segments showed up in productive rearrangements about 87% or about 30% of the time in an earlier analysis of approximately 640 of the donors. Several of the top co-occurrence clusters appeared to be linked to parvovirus B19, influenza, CMV and Epstein-Barr virus, according to a later analysis. The study gave a list of 150 to 200 TCR beta chains associated with cytomegalovirus.

Libraries were made using the immunoSEQ multiplex PCR assay. The multiplex PCR relied on a mix of 60 forward primers for TCR Vbeta segments and 13 reverse primers for TCR Jbeta segments. The CDR3 region of rearranged TCR beta genes was amplified from genomic DNA with a multiplex PCR assay. On the Illumina HiSeq System, the amplified TCR beta libraries were sequenced as 87-base-pair reads. Processing in the source paper ran as follows. Across the 700 or so repertoires, a later analysis counted tens of millions of unique TCR beta chains, around 11 million of which were shared by at least two donors. Raw reads were error-corrected and collapsed into unique sequences by a nearest-neighbor algorithm in which closely related sequences were merged to remove PCR and sequencing errors. CDR3 sequences were aligned to IMGT reference sequences to assign V, D and J gene segments. Each retained sequence needed at least a six-nucleotide match to both a V gene segment and a J gene segment. A rearrangement was called productive if the CDR3 had no stop codons and remained in frame with V and J, and every other rearrangement was called non-productive. Following IMGT convention, CDR3 was defined as the stretch from the second conserved V-encoded cysteine up to the conserved J-encoded phenylalanine. The earlier analysis of 450 to 750 of the donors excluded any sequence lacking an unambiguous match to a single V gene segment. An earlier analysis of a few hundred of the donors called V segments functional above 56.7% productive rearrangements and segregating when the between-donor standard deviation exceeded 5%. A statistical classification framework was built for diagnosing cytomegalovirus status from the catalog of TCR beta chain sequences. A later analysis assigned V and J genes by comparing TCR nucleotide sequences with IMGT/GENE-DB human TR gene sequences. A later analysis assigned CDR3 sequences and most-parsimonious VDJ recombination scenarios with the TCRdist pipeline. A later analysis defined each TCR beta chain by its CDR3 amino acid sequence plus V-gene family, and excluded reads lacking a unique V-gene family. As a way to deal with suspected cross-contamination and a sequencing artifact, a later analysis dropped 592 nucleotide sequences that were highly shared and had low generation probability. A later analysis calculated a clonal expansion index for each public chain from normalized within-repertoire ranks of inferred template counts. Generation probabilities in a later analysis came from a VDJ recombination model fitted to out-of-frame rearrangements, and those results were checked against IGoR. Hypergeometric tests were used in a later analysis to score TCR-TCR, TCR-HLA and TCR-CMV co-occurrence, with a repertoire-size bias correction applied to the TCR pairs. In a later analysis, false discovery rates were estimated by permuting HLA or CMV assignments 20 times. In a later analysis, co-occurring TCRs were grouped using DBSCAN, and TCRdist sequence similarity was added for clustering within HLA-allele-positive subsets. For co-occurrence clustering, repertoires with fewer than 30,000 or more than 120,000 public chains were excluded, along with five repertoires with anomalous nucleotide sharing. TCRdb's version of the immuneACCESS table is confined to in-frame rearrangements and falls short of the full clone set. An unresolved V gene accounts for under half of the shortfall where checked; the remainder is of unknown origin. Clonal size and the V and J genes are those of that table, whereas D and trimming came from the DNA. The sample has approximately 170,000 clones on record, approximately 79% of them singletons. Jointly, the top ten make up 1.5% to 2% of the sample.

The cohort consisted of approximately 670 healthy bone marrow donors. All cohort members were sampled while nominally healthy, although unrecorded immune exposures were likely present. The donor tested CMV seronegative, placing the donor among the 350 to 400 seronegative members of the cohort. Every donor gave a peripheral blood sample, and the peripheral blood mononuclear cells from that sample were used for TCR beta sequencing. Genomic DNA was extracted from the blood cell samples with the Qiagen DNeasy Blood Extraction Kit. The CDR1 and CDR2 encoded by the germline V gene are SGDLS and YYNGEE. The cysteine opens and the phenylalanine closes a CDR3 of 17 amino acids. The DNA shown is the 51-base CDR3, in frame from base 1. V gives up 4 bases and J gives up 7 bases, and the segment between their germline ends measures 25 bases.

The sequencing sample was made of PBMCs. This clonotype was obtained from a woman between 18 and 30 years old in good health and CMV-seronegative. The chain couples TRBV9 to TRBJ2-3; matching of 7 bases hints at TRBD1 as the D gene. Here the CDR3 is given as CASSQPMAGGSSNTQYF. The nucleotide sequence is given as TGTGCCAGCAGCCAACCAATGGCAGGGGGGTCGTCAAATACGCAGTATTTT.